This TCR beta chain was identified in a study of shared clonotypes between healthy human individuals. Study-wide context: Donors, aged 18 to 49, were a couple of women and a few men. Study findings and constraints: Generally, estimated richness proved larger in naive subsets than it did in memory subsets.

Notes on this clone: Its antigen remains unknown.

The repertoire was sequenced with immunoSEQ multiplex PCR; TCRdb's copy has only in-frame clones and lacks some. The sample carries 2 million to 2.5 million clones, approximately 96% recorded once. CDR1 and CDR2 from the germline V gene are WSHSY and SAAADI. V was pared by 6 bases and J by 7 bases, with 5 bases of the junction left unmatched. There are 13 residues in the CDR3. The study drew all its donors from Caucasian adults living in Nashville, Tennessee. Source material: naive CD4+ T cells sorted from blood. Subset indicated: CD45RA+ positively selected. The clonotype was recovered from a man between 18 and 35 years old in good health. The chain joins TRBV10-2 to TRBJ1-5, with 8 bases that match TRBD1. The CDR3 spells CASSGTGGQPQHF. In DNA, the CDR3 is TGCGCCAGCAGCGGGACAGGTGGACAGCCCCAGCATTTT.